A selection of T cell receptor beta chains follows, all from one sample in a study of blood T cell repertoires in COVID-19. Data came from immunoSEQ multiplex PCR; TCRdb stores just in-frame clones and leaves some out. Found here are about 490,000 clones, 70% to 90% of them singletons; the top ten hold approximately 3.4%. Sample: peripheral blood. The source is a human donor in a cohort sampled during active COVID-19. Both conserved end residues are part of each CDR3. The D gene is left open where the match is weak. The size of a clone is reported for some rows only, either as once, few or many, or as a class for expanded clones.

.	.	TRBV28	TRBJ1-3	TGTGCCAGCAGTCTACCTCGAGCTTACCGAAACACCATATATTTT	CASSLPRAYRNTIYF
.	.	TRBV5-1	TRBJ1-3	TGCGCCAGCAGCTTATCTGGGGAGAACTCTGGAAACACCATATATTTT	CASSLSGENSGNTIYF
.	.	TRBV3-1/TRBV3-2	TRBJ1-5	TGTGCCAGCAGCCAAGATCCCTTCCAGCGACTTAGAGGACAGCCCCAGCATTTT	CASSQDPFQRLRGQPQHF
.	.	TRBV3-1/TRBV3-2	TRBJ2-7	TGTGCCAGCAGCCTGAGAAACGAGCAGTACTTC	CASSLRNEQYF
.	TRBD1	TRBV5-6	TRBJ2-7	TGTGCCAGCAGTCAGACAGGGGTCGCCCTATCAGCGCAGTACTTC	CASSQTGVALSAQYF
once	TRBD2	TRBV7-6	TRBJ2-1	TGTGCCACCCGGAAGACTAGCGGGGGGAGCTCCTACAATGAGCAGTTCTTC	CATRKTSGGSSYNEQFF
.	.	TRBV29-1	TRBJ2-3	TGCAGCGTTGAAAAGGGTGGGAGGACAGATACGCAGTATTTT	CSVEKGGRTDTQYF
.	TRBD2	TRBV20-1	TRBJ2-5	TGCAGTGCTAGTCGGGAGGCCTGGGAGACCCAGTACTTC	CSASREAWETQYF
.	TRBD1	TRBV5-8	TRBJ1-1	TGTGCCAGCAGCTTACAGGGGGTCTTGAACACTGAAGCTTTCTTT	CASSLQGVLNTEAFF
.	.	TRBV7-9	TRBJ1-2	TGTGCCAGCAGCTTATCCGGGGTTTATGGCTACACCTTC	CASSLSGVYGYTF
.	TRBD1	TRBV2	TRBJ1-4	TGTGCCAGCAGTGCGGTCAGACAGGGGAAAGTAGCTAATGAAAAACTGTTTTTT	CASSAVRQGKVANEKLFF
.	TRBD2	TRBV18	TRBJ2-7	TGTGCCAGCTCACCCAGCGGGAGGGAGCAGTACTTC	CASSPSGREQYF
.	.	TRBV6-6	TRBJ2-3	TGTGCCAGCCGGGAGACGGACGGCACAGATACGCAGTATTTT	CASRETDGTDTQYF
once	.	TRBV5-6	TRBJ1-5	TGTGCCAGCAGCTTACGAGGACCCTCAGGAGGTCAGCCCCAGCATTTT	CASSLRGPSGGQPQHF
few	.	TRBV18	TRBJ1-1	TGTGCCAGCTCAAATCAGGGTACCGGGTATGGTGAAGCTTTCTTT	CASSNQGTGYGEAFF
.	TRBD1	TRBV29-1	TRBJ2-1	TGCAGCGGCCGGGACAGGGACTACAATGAGCAGTTCTTC	CSGRDRDYNEQFF
.	.	TRBV6-5	TRBJ2-1	TGTGCCAGCCGAGCCCCTGCCTACAATGAGCAGTTCTTC	CASRAPAYNEQFF
.	.	TRBV14	TRBJ2-3	TGTGCCAGCAGCTCCGGAACTAGTTTTTGGGGTACGCAGTATTTT	CASSSGTSFWGTQYF
.	TRBD1	TRBV11-2	TRBJ1-2	TGTGCCAGCAGCCAAATCGGGACAGGAAAGGCCTATGGCTACACCTTC	CASSQIGTGKAYGYTF
.	.	TRBV10-1	TRBJ1-1	TGCGCCAGCAGTGAGTCGATGGGGAGGGACACTGAAGCTTTCTTT	CASSESMGRDTEAFF
.	.	TRBV6-2/TRBV6-3	TRBJ2-3	TGTGCCAGCAGTTACGTTGCGGGCCACGATACGCAGTATTTT	CASSYVAGHDTQYF
.	.	TRBV19	TRBJ1-5	TGTGCCAGTAGTATAGCCAGAGGAAACCAGCCCCAGCATTTT	CASSIARGNQPQHF
.	TRBD1	TRBV27	TRBJ2-5	TGTGCCAGCAGCCGCGGGACAGGGTGGGAGACCCAGTACTTC	CASSRGTGWETQYF
once	.	TRBV29-1	TRBJ1-1	TGCAGCGTGAGGACATCGTGGAAGAACACTGAAGCTTTCTTT	CSVRTSWKNTEAFF
few	.	TRBV4-2	TRBJ1-1	TGTGCCAGCAGCCAAGAAGGGGGGGCCAGGGGCCGGACCCCTGGAGCTTTCTTT	CASSQEGGARGRTPGAFF
.	.	TRBV6-5	TRBJ2-7	TGTGCCAGCAGTTCTCAGAGACTAGGGAATTCCTACGAGCAGTACTTC	CASSSQRLGNSYEQYF
once	.	TRBV9	TRBJ2-1	TGTGCCAGCAGCGCCGCGGGTTCCTACAATGAGCAGTTCTTC	CASSAAGSYNEQFF
.	.	TRBV1	TRBJ2-5	TGCACCAGCATCAGACGACTAGCGGTTAAAGAGACCCAGTACTTC	CTSIRRLAVKETQYF
.	TRBD1	TRBV9	TRBJ2-3	TGTGCCAGCAGCCTCCGGGACAGGGGTTACGCAGATACGCAGTATTTT	CASSLRDRGYADTQYF
few	.	TRBV21-1	TRBJ2-3	TGTGCCAGCAGCAAAGCGTGGTTTGGCTGGACTAGCGGGTTTCCGCAGTATTTT	CASSKAWFGWTSGFPQYF
.	TRBD1	TRBV19	TRBJ1-2	TGTGCCAGTAGTATTCATCCGAGACAGGGCTCCTATGGCTACACCTTC	CASSIHPRQGSYGYTF
.	.	TRBV27	TRBJ1-5	TGTGCCAGCAGTTCAAGGGGAAGGGTTGGCAATCAGCCCCAGCATTTT	CASSSRGRVGNQPQHF
.	.	TRBV5-1	TRBJ1-6	TGCGCCAGCAGTGGGGGGCCGGGGGGTAATTCACCCCTCCACTTT	CASSGGPGGNSPLHF
.	.	TRBV19	TRBJ1-2	TGTGCCAGTAGTAACCTGGACAGCCGCTATGGCTACACCTTC	CASSNLDSRYGYTF
.	TRBD1	TRBV11-2	TRBJ2-7	TGTGCCAGCAGCGTAAACAGGGGCGAGCAGTACTTC	CASSVNRGEQYF
.	.	TRBV28	TRBJ1-5	TGTGCCAGCACGCCGGCGGTTGCAGGGTTTAATCAGCCCCAGCATTTT	CASTPAVAGFNQPQHF
.	TRBD1	TRBV5-1	TRBJ1-1	TGCGCCAGCAATCAGGGGGCCGCCGACACTGAAGCTTTCTTT	CASNQGAADTEAFF
.	TRBD1	TRBV18	TRBJ1-4	TGTGCCAGCTCACCCTCAGGGGGCCGAACAACTAATGAAAAACTGTTTTTT	CASSPSGGRTTNEKLFF
.	TRBD2	TRBV7-2	TRBJ2-1	TGTGCCAGCAGCTTTGATGGACTAGCGGACTCCTACAATGAGCAGTTCTTC	CASSFDGLADSYNEQFF
.	TRBD2	TRBV20-1	TRBJ2-2	TGCAGTGCTAGTTGGGCGGGAGGGCCCGCCGGGGAGCTGTTTTTT	CSASWAGGPAGELFF
.	TRBD2	TRBV28	TRBJ2-1	TGTGCCAGCAGGGGGACTAGCGGGAGGGCGAAATACAATGAGCAGTTCTTC	CASRGTSGRAKYNEQFF
.	.	TRBV9	TRBJ1-4	TGTGCCAGCAGCACCAAGCCCCTCGAAAAACTGTTTTTT	CASSTKPLEKLFF
.	.	TRBV3-1/TRBV3-2	TRBJ1-6	TGTGCCAGCAGCCAAGGGACAGATAATTCACCCCTCCACTTT	CASSQGTDNSPLHF
.	.	TRBV6-2/TRBV6-3	TRBJ2-7	TGTGCCAGCAGTTACTCATACCCAGCCTACGAGCAGTACTTC	CASSYSYPAYEQYF
.	.	TRBV12-3/TRBV12-4	TRBJ1-6	TGTGCCAGCAGTTTAGACAGCAATTCACCCCTCCACTTT	CASSLDSNSPLHF
.	.	TRBV19	TRBJ1-1	TGTGCCAGTCGCCCCCGGACTTTGAACACTGAAGCTTTCTTT	CASRPRTLNTEAFF
.	.	TRBV19	TRBJ2-3	TGTGCCAGTAGTCCCCAGCGGGGACACACAGATACGCAGTATTTT	CASSPQRGHTDTQYF
.	.	TRBV11-3	TRBJ2-6	TGTGCCAGCAGCTCGTCTTTTACCAGCTCTGGGGCCAACGTCCTGACTTTC	CASSSSFTSSGANVLTF
.	.	TRBV2	TRBJ1-2	TGTGCCAGCAGGGCGGGGGCAGACCCCTATGGCTACACCTTC	CASRAGADPYGYTF
.	TRBD2	TRBV29-1	TRBJ2-1	TGCAGCGTTGATCCCCAAGATATCGGGACTAGCGGCTACAATGAGCAGTTCTTC	CSVDPQDIGTSGYNEQFF
.	.	TRBV3-1/TRBV3-2	TRBJ2-7	TGTGCCAGCAGCCCACAACCCTCCTACGAGCAGTACTTC	CASSPQPSYEQYF
.	.	TRBV11-2	TRBJ2-3	TGTGCCAGCAGCCTATTATCTCTGGCGGGCGGGAGCACAGATACGCAGTATTTT	CASSLLSLAGGSTDTQYF
.	TRBD2	TRBV3-1/TRBV3-2	TRBJ2-5	TGTGCCAGCAGTCCAGGACTAGCGGGTAGCCAAGAGACCCAGTACTTC	CASSPGLAGSQETQYF
.	TRBD1	TRBV19	TRBJ1-1	TGTGCCAGTAGTCTCAGACAGGGGGAGGTGAACACTGAAGCTTTCTTT	CASSLRQGEVNTEAFF
.	.	TRBV19	TRBJ1-3	TGTGCCAGTAGTGTCGACAGCTCTGGAAACACCATATATTTT	CASSVDSSGNTIYF